A selection of T cell receptor beta chains follows, all from one sample in a study of cytomegalovirus exposure and HLA in healthy donors. TCRdb keeps only in-frame clones here, not all; method: immunoSEQ multiplex PCR. The sample shows about 140,000 clones, around three quarters of them seen only once. Sequencing was performed on PBMCs. The receptors originated from a man aged 25-45 years in good health. Each CDR3 is given with its conserved first and last residue. The order of the fields is clone size, V gene, D gene, J gene, CDR3 protein, CDR3 DNA. The D gene is left open where the match is weak. Not every row has a clone size; where given, it reads once, few, many or a size class.

clone_size: once; v_call: TRBV7-6; d_call: NA; j_call: TRBJ1-5; cdr3_aa: CASSLGDFNRQPQHF; cdr3_nt: TGTGCCAGCAGCCTAGGGGACTTCAATCGTCAGCCCCAGCATTTT
clone_size: NA; v_call: TRBV29-1; d_call: TRBD1; j_call: TRBJ2-1; cdr3_aa: CSVGTGGINEQFF; cdr3_nt: TGCAGCGTTGGGACAGGGGGCATCAATGAGCAGTTCTTC
clone_size: NA; v_call: TRBV19; d_call: TRBD2; j_call: TRBJ2-3; cdr3_aa: CASSIAGDADTQYF; cdr3_nt: TGTGCCAGTAGTATTGCGGGGGACGCAGATACGCAGTATTTT
clone_size: few; v_call: TRBV2; d_call: TRBD2; j_call: TRBJ2-7; cdr3_aa: CASSGPGLAGAYEQYF; cdr3_nt: TGTGCCAGCAGTGGCCCAGGACTAGCGGGAGCCTACGAGCAGTACTTC
clone_size: NA; v_call: TRBV28; d_call: TRBD1; j_call: TRBJ2-7; cdr3_aa: CASTLGGGQGTYEQYF; cdr3_nt: TGTGCCAGCACTTTGGGTGGGGGACAGGGGACGTACGAGCAGTACTTC
clone_size: few; v_call: TRBV15; d_call: NA; j_call: TRBJ1-1; cdr3_aa: CATSRDQWGGSTEAFF; cdr3_nt: TGTGCCACCAGCAGAGATCAATGGGGGGGCTCAACTGAAGCTTTCTTT
clone_size: once; v_call: TRBV13; d_call: TRBD2; j_call: TRBJ2-3; cdr3_aa: CASSLGLAGRSTDTQYF; cdr3_nt: TGTGCCAGCAGCTTAGGACTAGCGGGAAGGAGTACAGATACGCAGTATTTT
clone_size: NA; v_call: TRBV7-2; d_call: TRBD2; j_call: TRBJ2-2; cdr3_aa: CASIKREDTGELFF; cdr3_nt: TGTGCCAGCATTAAGCGGGAAGACACCGGGGAGCTGTTTTTT
clone_size: NA; v_call: TRBV7-9; d_call: NA; j_call: TRBJ1-6; cdr3_aa: CASSYPGNSPLHF; cdr3_nt: TGTGCCAGCAGCTATCCAGGGAATTCACCCCTCCACTTT
clone_size: NA; v_call: TRBV11-3; d_call: TRBD2; j_call: TRBJ2-5; cdr3_aa: CASSFRQGGETQYF; cdr3_nt: TGTGCCAGCAGCTTCCGGCAGGGAGGGGAGACCCAGTACTTC
clone_size: few; v_call: TRBV6-4; d_call: NA; j_call: TRBJ2-1; cdr3_aa: CASSDPTPMDEQFF; cdr3_nt: TGTGCCAGCAGTGACCCGACTCCTATGGATGAGCAGTTCTTC
clone_size: NA; v_call: TRBV28; d_call: NA; j_call: TRBJ1-5; cdr3_aa: CAARGSAGISLGNQPQHF; cdr3_nt: TGTGCCGCCCGGGGATCGGCGGGTATTAGTCTAGGCAATCAGCCCCAGCATTTT
clone_size: NA; v_call: TRBV27; d_call: NA; j_call: TRBJ1-5; cdr3_aa: CASSLLAEYSNQPQHF; cdr3_nt: TGTGCCAGCAGTTTATTAGCGGAATATAGCAATCAGCCCCAGCATTTT
clone_size: NA; v_call: TRBV11-3; d_call: TRBD2; j_call: TRBJ2-1; cdr3_aa: CASSPREGVSGRNEQFF; cdr3_nt: TGTGCCAGCAGCCCTCGCGAAGGTGTTAGCGGGAGAAATGAGCAGTTCTTC
clone_size: NA; v_call: TRBV2; d_call: TRBD2; j_call: TRBJ2-3; cdr3_aa: CASRTSGRATDTQYF; cdr3_nt: TGTGCCAGCAGGACTAGCGGGAGGGCCACAGATACGCAGTATTTT
clone_size: few; v_call: TRBV23-1; d_call: NA; j_call: TRBJ1-2; cdr3_aa: CASSQVRTEAF; cdr3_nt: TGCGCCAGCAGTCAAGTGAGAACGGAGGCCTTC
clone_size: NA; v_call: TRBV10-3; d_call: TRBD2; j_call: TRBJ2-1; cdr3_aa: CAISESGRLAGGKTYNEQFF; cdr3_nt: TGTGCCATCAGTGAGTCTGGTAGGCTAGCGGGAGGAAAGACCTACAATGAGCAGTTCTTC
clone_size: NA; v_call: TRBV7-9; d_call: NA; j_call: TRBJ1-1; cdr3_aa: CASPGEDDTEAFF; cdr3_nt: TGTGCCAGTCCAGGGGAAGATGACACTGAAGCTTTCTTT
clone_size: once; v_call: TRBV5-1; d_call: NA; j_call: TRBJ1-1; cdr3_aa: CASSLAGKPEAFF; cdr3_nt: TGCGCCAGCAGCTTGGCCGGTAAACCTGAAGCTTTCTTT
clone_size: NA; v_call: TRBV11-3; d_call: TRBD2; j_call: TRBJ2-1; cdr3_aa: CASSQQLAGWASSYNEQFF; cdr3_nt: TGTGCCAGCAGCCAACAACTAGCGGGATGGGCCTCCTCCTACAATGAGCAGTTCTTC
clone_size: once; v_call: TRBV12-5; d_call: NA; j_call: TRBJ2-7; cdr3_aa: CASGFLTRVYEQYF; cdr3_nt: TGTGCTAGTGGTTTCCTGACTCGGGTCTACGAGCAGTACTTC
clone_size: NA; v_call: TRBV2; d_call: TRBD1; j_call: TRBJ2-5; cdr3_aa: CASSERGQEWGQEQYF; cdr3_nt: TGTGCCAGCAGTGAAAGGGGACAGGAATGGGGGCAGGAGCAGTACTTC
clone_size: NA; v_call: TRBV6-6; d_call: NA; j_call: TRBJ1-5; cdr3_aa: CASTLTPGVRQPQHF; cdr3_nt: TGTGCCAGCACCCTTACTCCGGGGGTGAGGCAGCCCCAGCATTTT
clone_size: NA; v_call: TRBV7-9; d_call: NA; j_call: TRBJ1-3; cdr3_aa: CASSFKSSGNTIYF; cdr3_nt: TGTGCCAGCAGCTTCAAGAGCTCTGGAAACACCATATATTTT
clone_size: NA; v_call: TRBV4-1; d_call: TRBD2; j_call: TRBJ2-5; cdr3_aa: CASSQDTVREGLGETQYF; cdr3_nt: TGCGCCAGCAGCCAAGATACAGTGCGGGAGGGCCTCGGAGAGACCCAGTACTTC
clone_size: NA; v_call: TRBV30; d_call: NA; j_call: TRBJ2-5; cdr3_aa: CAWSVPAKETQYF; cdr3_nt: TGTGCCTGGAGTGTCCCAGCGAAAGAGACCCAGTACTTC
clone_size: NA; v_call: TRBV7-3; d_call: NA; j_call: TRBJ2-3; cdr3_aa: CASSSGDGETQYF; cdr3_nt: TGTGCCAGCAGCTCGGGAGACGGGGAGACGCAGTATTTT
clone_size: NA; v_call: TRBV18; d_call: NA; j_call: TRBJ2-1; cdr3_aa: CASSPPTSDEQFF; cdr3_nt: TGTGCCAGCTCACCCCCCACCTCGGATGAGCAGTTCTTC
clone_size: NA; v_call: TRBV7-6; d_call: TRBD2; j_call: TRBJ2-3; cdr3_aa: CASSPGLAGPTDTQYF; cdr3_nt: TGTGCCAGCAGCCCGGGACTAGCGGGCCCCACAGATACGCAGTATTTT
clone_size: once; v_call: TRBV23-1; d_call: TRBD1; j_call: TRBJ2-7; cdr3_aa: CASSHQPGAGGYFYEQYF; cdr3_nt: TGCGCCAGCAGCCACCAACCGGGGGCAGGGGGCTACTTCTACGAGCAGTACTTC
clone_size: NA; v_call: TRBV6-5; d_call: TRBD1; j_call: TRBJ2-7; cdr3_aa: CASSYSKLGQGHEQYF; cdr3_nt: TGTGCCAGCAGTTACTCGAAACTGGGACAGGGTCACGAGCAGTACTTC